The table lists the clone carrying this T cell receptor beta chain with many counts. Its antigen remains unknown. The sample comes from a study of blood T cells in healthy people across ages. Study-wide findings and caveats: Donor CMV infection status was unknown, possibly confounding age-related changes in expanded clonotypes.

Trimming left V 2 bases short and J 2 bases short, with 10 bases between. Germline-derived CDR1 and CDR2 are DFQATT and SNEGSKA (reference sequence). This CDR3 has 13 residues. Together with a sample-barcoded 5' primer, a J-beta primer mix was included in a second PCR lasting about 7 to 11 cycles. TCRdb passed the 5' RACE reads through MiXCR, listing each CDR3 protein once. The data contain 1.5 million to 2 million distinct CDR3 sequences, 49% of them singletons. All donors came from Russia, were Caucasian and healthy, and spanned ages about 6 to 90. For every donor, a draw yielded approximately 9.8 milliliters of peripheral blood.

The chain combines TRBV20-1 with TRBJ2-7, with D tentatively TRBD2 (5 bases). Sequenced: blood. This clonotype originated in a woman aged 40-49 years in good health. The CDR3 DNA is TGCAGTGCTAGACGCCCGGGGACCTACGAGCAGTACTTC. It translates to CSARRPGTYEQYF.